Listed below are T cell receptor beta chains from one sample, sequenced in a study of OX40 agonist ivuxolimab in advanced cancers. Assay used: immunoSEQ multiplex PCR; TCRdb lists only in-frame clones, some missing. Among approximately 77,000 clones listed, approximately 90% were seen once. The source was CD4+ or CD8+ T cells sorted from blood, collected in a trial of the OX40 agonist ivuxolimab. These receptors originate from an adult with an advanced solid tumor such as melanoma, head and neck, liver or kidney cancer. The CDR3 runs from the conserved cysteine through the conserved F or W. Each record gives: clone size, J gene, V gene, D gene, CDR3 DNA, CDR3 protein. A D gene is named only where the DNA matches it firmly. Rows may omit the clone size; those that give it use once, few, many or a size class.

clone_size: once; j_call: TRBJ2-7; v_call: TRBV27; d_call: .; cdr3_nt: TGTGCCAGCAGTTTACAGGGGCAGTCCTACGAGCAGTACTTC; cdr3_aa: CASSLQGQSYEQYF
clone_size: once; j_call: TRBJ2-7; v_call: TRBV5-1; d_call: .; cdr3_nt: TGCGCCAGCAGCTTGGGAAACAGGGATACCTACGAGCAGTACTTC; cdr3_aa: CASSLGNRDTYEQYF
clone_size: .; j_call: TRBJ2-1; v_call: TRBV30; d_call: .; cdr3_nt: TGTGCCTGGGGCCAGGATAGCGATCAACCCTTCTTC; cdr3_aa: CAWGQDSDQPFF
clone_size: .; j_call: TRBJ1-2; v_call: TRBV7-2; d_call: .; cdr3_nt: TGTGCCAGCAGCAACGGGTTACAGGTCCATGGCTACACCTTC; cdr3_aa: CASSNGLQVHGYTF
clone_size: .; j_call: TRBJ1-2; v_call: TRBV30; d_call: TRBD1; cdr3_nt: TGTGCCTGGAGTGTACTCGACAGGGGCGTGGGGGGCTACACCTTC; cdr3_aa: CAWSVLDRGVGGYTF
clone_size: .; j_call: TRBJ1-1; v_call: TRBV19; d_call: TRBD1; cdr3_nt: TGTGCCAGTAGTATCCATACCAGGGGGGACATGAACACTGAAGCTTTCTTT; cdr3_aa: CASSIHTRGDMNTEAFF
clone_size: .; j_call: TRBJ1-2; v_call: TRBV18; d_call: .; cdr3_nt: TGTGCCAGCTCACCCGAGCCAGCGAACTATGGCTACACCTTC; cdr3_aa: CASSPEPANYGYTF
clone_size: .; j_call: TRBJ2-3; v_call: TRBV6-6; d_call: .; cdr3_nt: TGTGCCAGCAGTTACGCGGACTTGATCGGTACAGATACGCAGTATTTT; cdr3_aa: CASSYADLIGTDTQYF
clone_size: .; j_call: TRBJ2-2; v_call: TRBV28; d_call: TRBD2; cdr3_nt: TGTGCCAGCAGTTCTTCCGGGACTAGCGGGAGGCGAATCGGGGAGCTGTTTTTT; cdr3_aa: CASSSSGTSGRRIGELFF
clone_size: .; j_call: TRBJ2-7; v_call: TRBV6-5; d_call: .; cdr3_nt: TGTGCCAGCACCCCGGTTGGCAGGGACGGGTACGAGCAGTACTTC; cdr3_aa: CASTPVGRDGYEQYF
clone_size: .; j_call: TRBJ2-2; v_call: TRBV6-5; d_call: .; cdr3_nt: TGTGCCAGCAGTTCAGTTCGTGGCGGCAACACCGGGGAGCTGTTTTTT; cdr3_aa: CASSSVRGGNTGELFF
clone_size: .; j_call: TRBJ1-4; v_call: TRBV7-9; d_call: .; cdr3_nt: TGTGCCAGCAGCCAGACATGGAAAGATAATGAAAAACTGTTTTTT; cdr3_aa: CASSQTWKDNEKLFF
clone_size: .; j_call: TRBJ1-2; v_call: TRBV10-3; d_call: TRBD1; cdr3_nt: TGTGCCATCAGTGAGTCGAAGGTTGGGACAGCTAACTATGGCTACACCTTC; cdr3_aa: CAISESKVGTANYGYTF
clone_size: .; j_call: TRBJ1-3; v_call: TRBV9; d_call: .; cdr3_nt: TGTGCCAGCAGCGTAGCGGGCTCCTCTGGAAACACCATATATTTT; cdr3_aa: CASSVAGSSGNTIYF
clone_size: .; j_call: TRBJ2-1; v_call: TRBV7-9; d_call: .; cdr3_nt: TGTGCCAGCAGCTTCCAGGGAAACCTGGGGAATGAGCAGTTCTTC; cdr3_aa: CASSFQGNLGNEQFF
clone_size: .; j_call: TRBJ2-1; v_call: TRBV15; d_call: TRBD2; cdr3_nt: TGTGCCACCAATCCGGGACTAGCGGAGTACAATGAGCAGTTCTTC; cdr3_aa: CATNPGLAEYNEQFF
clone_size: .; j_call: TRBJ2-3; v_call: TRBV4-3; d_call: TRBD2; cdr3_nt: TGCGCCAGCAGCCAGGGACCGGCGGGAGGGGCATACCCAGATACGCAGTATTTT; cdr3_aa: CASSQGPAGGAYPDTQYF